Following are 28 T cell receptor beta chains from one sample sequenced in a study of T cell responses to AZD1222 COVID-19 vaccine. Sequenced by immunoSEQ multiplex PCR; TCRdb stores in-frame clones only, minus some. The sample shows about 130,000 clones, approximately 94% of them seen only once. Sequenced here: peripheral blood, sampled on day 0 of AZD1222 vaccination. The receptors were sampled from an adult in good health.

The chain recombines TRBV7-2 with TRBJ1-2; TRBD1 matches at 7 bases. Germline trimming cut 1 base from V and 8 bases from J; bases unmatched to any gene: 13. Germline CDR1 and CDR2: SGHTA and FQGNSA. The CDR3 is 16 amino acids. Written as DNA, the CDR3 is TGTGCCAGCAGCTTAGTAGGGTCAGGGGGGAGAGAGGGCTACACCTTC. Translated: CASSLVGSGGREGYTF. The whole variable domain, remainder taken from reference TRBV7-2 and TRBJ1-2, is GAGVSQSPSNKVTEKGKDVELRCDPISGHTALYWYRQSLGQGLEFLIYFQGNSAPDKSGLPSDRFSAERTGGSVSTLTIQRTQQEDSAVYLCASSLVGSGGREGYTFGSGTRLTVV.

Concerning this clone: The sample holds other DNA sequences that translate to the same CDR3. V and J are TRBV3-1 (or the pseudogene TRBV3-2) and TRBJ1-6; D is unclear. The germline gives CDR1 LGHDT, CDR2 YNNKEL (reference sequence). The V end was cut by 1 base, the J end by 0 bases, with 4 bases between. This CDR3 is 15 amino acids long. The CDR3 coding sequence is TGTGCCAGCAGCCAAGGGAGCTCCTATAATTCACCCCTCCACTTT. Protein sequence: CASSQGSSYNSPLHF.

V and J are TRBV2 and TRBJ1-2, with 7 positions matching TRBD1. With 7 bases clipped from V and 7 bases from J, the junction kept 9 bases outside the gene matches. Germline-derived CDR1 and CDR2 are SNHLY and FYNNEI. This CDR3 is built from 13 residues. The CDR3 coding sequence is TGTGCCAGCAAGAACAGGGGTGGAGTTGGCTACACCTTC. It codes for CASKNRGGVGYTF.

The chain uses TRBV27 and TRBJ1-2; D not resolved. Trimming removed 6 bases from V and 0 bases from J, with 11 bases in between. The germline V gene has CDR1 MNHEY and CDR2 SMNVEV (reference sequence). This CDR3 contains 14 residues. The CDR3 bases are TGTGCCAGCAGGCCCGCGGGAGCTAACTATGGCTACACCTTC. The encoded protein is CASRPAGANYGYTF.

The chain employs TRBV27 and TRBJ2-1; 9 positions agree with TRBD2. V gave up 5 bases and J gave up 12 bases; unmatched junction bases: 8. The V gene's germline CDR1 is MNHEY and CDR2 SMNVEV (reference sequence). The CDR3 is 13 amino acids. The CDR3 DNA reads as TGTGCCAGCAGTCCGGGACTAGCCCGGGGGCAGTTCTTC. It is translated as CASSPGLARGQFF.

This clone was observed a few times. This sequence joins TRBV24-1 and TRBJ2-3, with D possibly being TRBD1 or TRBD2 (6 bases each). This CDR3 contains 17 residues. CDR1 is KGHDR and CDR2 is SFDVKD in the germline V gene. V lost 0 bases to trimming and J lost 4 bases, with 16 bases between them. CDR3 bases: TGTGCCACCAGTGATTTGCAAGCGGGTGGGGGCGCAGATACGCAGTATTTT. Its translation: CATSDLQAGGGADTQYF.

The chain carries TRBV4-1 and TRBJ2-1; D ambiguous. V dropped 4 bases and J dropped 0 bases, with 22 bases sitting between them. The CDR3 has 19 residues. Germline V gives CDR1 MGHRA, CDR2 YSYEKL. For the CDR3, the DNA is TGCGCCAGCAGCCCGGAAGGTCATGGGCGCTCGAGCTCCTACAATGAGCAGTTCTTC. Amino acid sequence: CASSPEGHGRSSSYNEQFF.

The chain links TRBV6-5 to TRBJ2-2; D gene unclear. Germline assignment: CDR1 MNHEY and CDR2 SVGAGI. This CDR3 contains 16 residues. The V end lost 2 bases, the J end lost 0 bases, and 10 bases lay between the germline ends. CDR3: CASSYPNNPNTGELFF. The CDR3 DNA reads TGTGCCAGCAGTTACCCCAACAACCCGAACACCGGGGAGCTGTTTTTT.

In nucleotides, the CDR3 is TGTGCCAGCACGCCCGGAAGTTCCTATCAGCCCCAGCATTTT. Protein product: CASTPGSSYQPQHF. The V and J genes are TRBV6-5 and TRBJ1-5; D is unclear. The CDR3 contains 14 residues. Trimming left V 7 bases short and J 5 bases short, with 15 bases between. Germline V CDR1 and CDR2: MNHEY, SVGAGI.

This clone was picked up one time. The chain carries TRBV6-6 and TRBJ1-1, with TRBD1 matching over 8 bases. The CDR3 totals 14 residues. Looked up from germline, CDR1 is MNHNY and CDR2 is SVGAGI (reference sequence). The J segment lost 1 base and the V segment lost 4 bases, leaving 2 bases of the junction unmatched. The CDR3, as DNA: TGTGCCAGCAGTTGGGGACAGGCGAACACTGAAGCTTTCTTT. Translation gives CASSWGQANTEAFF.

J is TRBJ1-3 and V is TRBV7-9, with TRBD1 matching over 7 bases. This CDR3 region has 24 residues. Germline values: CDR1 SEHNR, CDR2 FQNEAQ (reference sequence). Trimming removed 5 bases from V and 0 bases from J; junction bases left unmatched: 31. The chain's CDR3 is CASSTQAARGHRGPTRYSGNTIYF. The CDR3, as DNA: TGTGCCAGCAGCACGCAAGCAGCCAGGGGCCACAGGGGACCAACGCGCTACTCTGGAAACACCATATATTTT.

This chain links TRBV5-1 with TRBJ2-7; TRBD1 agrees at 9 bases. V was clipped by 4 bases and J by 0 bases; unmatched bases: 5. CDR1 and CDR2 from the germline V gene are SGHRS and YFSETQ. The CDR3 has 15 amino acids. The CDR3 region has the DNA TGCGCCAGCAGCCCGACAGGGGGGCGCTCCTACGAGCAGTACTTC. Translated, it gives CASSPTGGRSYEQYF.

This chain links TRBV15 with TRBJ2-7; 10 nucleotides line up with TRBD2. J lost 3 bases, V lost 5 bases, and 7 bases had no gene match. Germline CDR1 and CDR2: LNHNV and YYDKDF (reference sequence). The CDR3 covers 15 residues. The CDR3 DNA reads TGTGCCACCAGCGTAAGGACTAGCGGTAGCTACGAGCAGTACTTC. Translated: CATSVRTSGSYEQYF.

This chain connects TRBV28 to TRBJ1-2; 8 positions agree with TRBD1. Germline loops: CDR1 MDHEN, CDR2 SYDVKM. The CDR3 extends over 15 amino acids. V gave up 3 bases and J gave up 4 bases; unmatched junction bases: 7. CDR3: CASSFLDREGYGYTF. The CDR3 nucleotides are TGTGCCAGCAGTTTCCTGGACAGGGAAGGCTATGGCTACACCTTC.

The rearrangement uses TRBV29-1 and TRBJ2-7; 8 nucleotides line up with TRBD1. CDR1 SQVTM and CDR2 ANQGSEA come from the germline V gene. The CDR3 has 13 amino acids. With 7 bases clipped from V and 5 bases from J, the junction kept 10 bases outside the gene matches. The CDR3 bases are TGCAGCGGGATGGACAGGGCTCGCGACGAGCAGTACTTC. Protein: CSGMDRARDEQYF.

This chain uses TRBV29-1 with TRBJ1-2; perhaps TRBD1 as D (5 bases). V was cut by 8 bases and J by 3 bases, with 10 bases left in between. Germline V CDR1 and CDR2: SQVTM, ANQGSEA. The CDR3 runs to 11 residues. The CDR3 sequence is CSSRVDYGYTF. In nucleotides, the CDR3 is TGCAGCAGCAGGGTCGACTATGGCTACACCTTC. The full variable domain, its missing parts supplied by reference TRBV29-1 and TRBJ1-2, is SAVISQKPSRDICQRGTSLTIQCQVDSQVTMMFWYRQQPGQSLTLIATANQGSEATYESGFVIDKFPISRPNLTFSTLTVSNMSPEDSSIYLCSSRVDYGYTFGSGTRLTVV.

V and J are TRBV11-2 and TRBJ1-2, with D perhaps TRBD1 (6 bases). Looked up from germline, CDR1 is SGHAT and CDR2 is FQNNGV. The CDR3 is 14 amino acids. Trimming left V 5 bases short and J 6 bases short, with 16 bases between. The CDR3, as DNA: TGTGCCAGCAGCGAACACCAGGGGAGAAATGGCTACACCTTC. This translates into CASSEHQGRNGYTF.

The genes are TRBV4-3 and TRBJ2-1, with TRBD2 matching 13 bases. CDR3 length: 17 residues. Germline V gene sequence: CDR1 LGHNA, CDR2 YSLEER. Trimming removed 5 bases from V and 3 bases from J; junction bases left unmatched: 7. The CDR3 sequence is CASSRTSGSRIYNEQFF. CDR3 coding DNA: TGCGCCAGCAGCAGGACTAGCGGGAGTCGGATCTACAATGAGCAGTTCTTC.

The CDR3 protein is CASSLFSSGNYNEQFF. CDR3 in DNA: TGTGCCAGCAGCTTATTTTCTAGCGGGAACTACAATGAGCAGTTCTTC. The chain recombines TRBV11-2 with TRBJ2-1; TRBD2 aligns across 9 bases. From germline, CDR1 is SGHAT and CDR2 FQNNGV. The CDR3 has 16 residues. Germline trimming cut 2 bases from V and 3 bases from J; bases unmatched to any gene: 5.

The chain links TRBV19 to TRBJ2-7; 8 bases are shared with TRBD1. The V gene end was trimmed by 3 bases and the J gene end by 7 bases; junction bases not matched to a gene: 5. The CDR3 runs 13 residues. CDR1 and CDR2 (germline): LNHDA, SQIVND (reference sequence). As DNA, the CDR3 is TGTGCCAGTAGTATGGGGCAGGGGGCTGAGCAGTACTTC. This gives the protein CASSMGQGAEQYF. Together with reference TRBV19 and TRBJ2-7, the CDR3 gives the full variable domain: DGGITQSPKYLFRKEGQNVTLSCEQNLNHDAMYWYRQDPGQGLRLIYYSQIVNDFQKGDIAEGYSVSREKKESFPLTVTSAQKNPTAFYLCASSMGQGAEQYFGPGTRLTVT.

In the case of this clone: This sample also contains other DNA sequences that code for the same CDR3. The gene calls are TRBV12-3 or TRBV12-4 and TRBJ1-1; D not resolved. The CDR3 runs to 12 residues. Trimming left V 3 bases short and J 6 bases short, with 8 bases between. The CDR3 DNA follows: TGTGCCAGCAGTTTCAGTCGCGCTGAAGCTTTCTTT. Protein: CASSFSRAEAFF.

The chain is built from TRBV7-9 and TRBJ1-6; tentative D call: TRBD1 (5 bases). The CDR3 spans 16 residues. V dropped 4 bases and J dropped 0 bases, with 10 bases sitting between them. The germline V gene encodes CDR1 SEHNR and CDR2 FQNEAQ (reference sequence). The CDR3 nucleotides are TGTGCCAGCAGCTCACGGGGGAGCTCCTATAATTCACCCCTCCACTTT. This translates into CASSSRGSSYNSPLHF.

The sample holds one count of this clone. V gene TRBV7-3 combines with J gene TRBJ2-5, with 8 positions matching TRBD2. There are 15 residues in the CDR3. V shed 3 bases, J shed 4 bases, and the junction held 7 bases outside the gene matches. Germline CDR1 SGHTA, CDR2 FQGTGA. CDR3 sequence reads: CASSLFSGRGETQYF. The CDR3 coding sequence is TGTGCCAGCAGCTTGTTCTCCGGGAGGGGAGAGACCCAGTACTTC.

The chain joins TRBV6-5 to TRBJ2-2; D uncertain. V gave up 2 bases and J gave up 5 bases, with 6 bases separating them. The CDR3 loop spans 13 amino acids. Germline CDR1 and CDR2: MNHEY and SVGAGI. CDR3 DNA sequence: TGTGCCAGCAGTTACAAGGGAACCGGGGAGCTGTTTTTT. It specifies CASSYKGTGELFF.

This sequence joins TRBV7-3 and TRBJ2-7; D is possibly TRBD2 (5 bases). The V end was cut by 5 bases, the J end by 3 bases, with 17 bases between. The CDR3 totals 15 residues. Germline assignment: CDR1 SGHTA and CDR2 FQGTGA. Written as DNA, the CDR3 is TGTGCCAGCAGCCCCGCGGCGGGCCCATTCTACGAGCAGTACTTC. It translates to CASSPAAGPFYEQYF.

In DNA form, the CDR3 reads TGCGCCAGCAGCTTCGATTCTAGCGGGGGGATCACAGATACGCAGTATTTT. Translating it yields CASSFDSSGGITDTQYF. The chain has TRBV5-1 and TRBJ2-3; 11 bases are shared with TRBD2. CDR1 SGHRS and CDR2 YFSETQ come from the germline V gene. This CDR3 comprises 17 residues. The ends lost 2 bases at V and 2 bases at J; junction bases unmatched: 7.

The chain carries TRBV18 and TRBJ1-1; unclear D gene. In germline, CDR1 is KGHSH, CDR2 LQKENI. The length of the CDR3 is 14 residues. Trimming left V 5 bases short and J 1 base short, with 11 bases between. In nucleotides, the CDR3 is TGTGCCAGCTCAGGGTCAGGAGGGAACACTGAAGCTTTCTTT. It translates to CASSGSGGNTEAFF. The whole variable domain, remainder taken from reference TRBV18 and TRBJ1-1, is NAGVMQNPRHLVRRRGQEARLRCSPMKGHSHVYWYRQLPEEGLKFMVYLQKENIIDESGMPKERFSAEFPKEGPSILRIQQVVRGDSAAYFCASSGSGGNTEAFFGQGTRLTVV.

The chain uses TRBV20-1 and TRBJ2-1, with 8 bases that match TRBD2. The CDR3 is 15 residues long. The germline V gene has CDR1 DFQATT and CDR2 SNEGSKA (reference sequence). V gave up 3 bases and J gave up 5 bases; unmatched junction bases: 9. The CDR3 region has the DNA TGCAGTGCTAGTGACACCGGGACTAGGGACAATGAGCAGTTCTTC. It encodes CSASDTGTRDNEQFF.